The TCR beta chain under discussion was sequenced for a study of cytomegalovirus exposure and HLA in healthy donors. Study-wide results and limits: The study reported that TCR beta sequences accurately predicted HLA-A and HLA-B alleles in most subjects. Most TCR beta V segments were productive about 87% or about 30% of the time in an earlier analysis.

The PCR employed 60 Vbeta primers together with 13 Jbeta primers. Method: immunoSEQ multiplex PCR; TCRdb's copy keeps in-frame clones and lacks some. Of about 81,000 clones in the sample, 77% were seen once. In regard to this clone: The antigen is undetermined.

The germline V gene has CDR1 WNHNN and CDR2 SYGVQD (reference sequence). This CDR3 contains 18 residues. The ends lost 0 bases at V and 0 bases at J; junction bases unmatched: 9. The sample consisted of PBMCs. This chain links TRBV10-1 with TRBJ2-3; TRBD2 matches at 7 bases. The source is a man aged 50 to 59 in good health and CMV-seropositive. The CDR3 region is CASSESGAGASSTDTQYF. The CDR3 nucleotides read TGCGCCAGCAGTGAGTCAGGCGCGGGAGCGAGTAGCACAGATACGCAGTATTTT.